A single sample gave rise to the 12 T cell receptor beta chains below, sequenced in a study of cytomegalovirus exposure and HLA in healthy donors. With 60 Vbeta and 13 Jbeta primers, the PCR was carried out. Assay used: immunoSEQ multiplex PCR; TCRdb lists only in-frame clones, some missing. Here the sample spans 150,000 to 250,000 clones, under 90% being singletons. Material for sequencing was PBMCs. These receptors originate from a boy younger than 10 in good health and CMV-seronegative.

This clone was seen a few times. The chain uses TRBV5-6 and TRBJ1-2, with no clear D. The CDR3 consists of 13 residues. The V end lost 4 bases, the J end lost 8 bases, and 15 bases lay between the germline ends. Germline-derived CDR1 and CDR2 are SGHDT and YYEEEE. CDR3 protein: CASSPSRVRGYTF. CDR3 sequence (DNA): TGTGCCAGCAGCCCCTCCCGGGTACGGGGCTACACCTTC.

The genes are TRBV5-1 and TRBJ1-2; D is unresolved. The germline CDR1 and CDR2 sequences are SGHRS and YFSETQ. The CDR3 has 14 amino acids. The germline V and J ends were trimmed by 0 bases and 4 bases, with 10 bases remaining between them. CDR3 nucleotides: TGCGCCAGCAGCTTGGAGGGCGCGGGCTATGGCTACACCTTC. The encoded protein is CASSLEGAGYGYTF.

The chain joins TRBV30 to TRBJ1-2; possibly TRBD1 for D (5 bases). The germline V and J ends were trimmed by 2 bases and 6 bases, with 13 bases remaining between them. Per the germline V gene, CDR1 is GTSNPN and CDR2 is SVGIG (reference sequence). The CDR3 is 13 amino acids. CDR3 nucleotides: TGTGCCTGGAGTCCCCTCGCGGGGGATGGCTACACCTTC. Translating it yields CAWSPLAGDGYTF.

The chain carries TRBV6-5 and TRBJ2-1, with TRBD2 as a possible D gene (6 bases). Between the trimmed V and J ends, which lost 2 bases and 9 bases, there was a span of 11 bases. The CDR3 contains 13 residues. Germline loops: CDR1 MNHEY, CDR2 SVGAGI. CDR3 protein: CASSYPAGGEQFF. CDR3 DNA: TGTGCCAGCAGTTACCCAGCCGGGGGTGAGCAGTTCTTC.

This clone was counted a few times. The chain combines TRBV6-5 with TRBJ1-1; possible D gene TRBD1, 5 bases. Between the trimmed V and J ends, which lost 5 bases and 8 bases, there was a span of 12 bases. The CDR3 runs to 12 residues. CDR1 and CDR2 (germline): MNHEY, SVGAGI. The CDR3 region has the DNA TGTGCCAGCAGTGGGGGAGGGCCAGAAGCTTTCTTT. This sequence encodes CASSGGGPEAFF.

J is TRBJ2-1 and V is TRBV19; D might be TRBD2 (6 bases). This CDR3 has 14 residues. Trimming removed 3 bases at V and 9 bases at J, with 15 bases between. Germline V gives CDR1 LNHDA, CDR2 SQIVND (reference sequence). CDR3 sequence (DNA): TGTGCCAGTAGTATTGGTCGGGGGTCTGGTGAGCAGTTCTTC. Its translation: CASSIGRGSGEQFF.

This clone was recorded a few times. The chain employs TRBV7-2 and TRBJ1-1; D call uncertain. CDR3 size: 13 residues. Germline V gives CDR1 SGHTA, CDR2 FQGNSA. Trimming took off 5 bases at V and 8 bases at J, with 15 bases between the two ends. The CDR3 coding sequence is TGTGCCAGCAGCCTAAGGTCAGGATACGAAGCTTTCTTT. Protein: CASSLRSGYEAFF.

This clone was counted a single time. The chain links TRBV19 to TRBJ2-7, with TRBD1 matching 10 bases. Losses at the gene ends were 2 bases for V and 1 base for J; bases not matched to a gene: 2. CDR1 and CDR2 from the germline V gene are LNHDA and SQIVND (reference sequence). CDR3 size: 15 residues. CDR3 residues: CASSIRGQGSYEQYF. CDR3 nucleotide sequence: TGTGCCAGTAGTATAAGGGGACAGGGGTCCTACGAGCAGTACTTC.

The J gene is TRBJ2-1, the V gene TRBV5-4; TRBD2 matches 9 bases. The CDR3 covers 20 residues. The V gene's germline CDR1 is SGHNT and CDR2 YYREEE (reference sequence). Losses at the gene ends were 0 bases for V and 0 bases for J; bases not matched to a gene: 13. CDR3 loop: CASSLGPAGGHGSSYNEQFF. CDR3 sequence (DNA): TGTGCCAGCAGCTTGGGGCCAGCGGGGGGTCATGGGAGCTCCTACAATGAGCAGTTCTTC.

The V gene is TRBV18, the J gene TRBJ1-4; no firm D call. V dropped 1 base and J dropped 2 bases, with 5 bases sitting between them. The CDR3 has 14 residues. CDR1 is KGHSH and CDR2 is LQKENI in the germline V gene. The CDR3 spells CASSPLGTNEKLFF. As DNA, the CDR3 is TGTGCCAGCTCACCACTGGGCACTAATGAAAAACTGTTTTTT.

The V call is TRBV5-1, the J call TRBJ2-3; D is perhaps TRBD1 (6 bases). V was shortened by 4 bases and J by 1 base, with 7 bases between the two germline ends. CDR3 length: 13 amino acids. CDR1 is SGHRS and CDR2 is YFSETQ in the germline V gene. CDR3 loop: CASSRQGTDTQYF. The DNA for the CDR3 is TGCGCCAGCAGCCGACAGGGCACAGATACGCAGTATTTT.

V and J are TRBV28 and TRBJ2-7; D perhaps matches TRBD1 (5 bases). The V end was cut by 5 bases, the J end by 2 bases, with 7 bases between. The CDR3 contains 12 residues. Germline lookup yields CDR1 MDHEN and CDR2 SYDVKM. The CDR3 DNA follows: TGTGCCAGCAGTAGACAGACCTACGAGCAGTACTTC. Its protein product is CASSRQTYEQYF.